This T cell receptor beta chain was recorded in a study of vaccination and CD4 T cells after COVID-19. Trimming shortened V by 8 bases and J by 4 bases, and 17 bases separated the two germline ends. CDR1 is MGHDK, CDR2 SYGVNS, per germline. The CDR3 is 14 residues long. To note about this clonotype: Its matching antigen is unknown.

Specified treatment: approximately nine-day PBMC culture with coronavirus spike peptide pools or control peptides (ViraFEST assay). Antigen-specific T cells were expanded with peptide pools by ViraFEST, and TCRs were then sequenced. Oncomine TCR Beta short-read sequencing was applied to DNA from cultured CD4+ T cells. One entry per CDR3 protein, called by TCRdb with MiXCR from the PCR reads. Among roughly 15,000 distinct CDR3 sequences listed, around a quarter were seen once. The sample comprised CD4+ T cells from blood, cultured in vitro. The TCR comes from a human donor who had recovered from COVID-19. The rearrangement joins TRBV25-1 to TRBJ1-2; D may be TRBD1 (6 bases). CDR3 sequence: CASVQGQPVYGYTF. The CDR3 nucleotides are TGTGCCAGCGTTCAGGGACAACCCGTCTATGGCTACACCTTC.